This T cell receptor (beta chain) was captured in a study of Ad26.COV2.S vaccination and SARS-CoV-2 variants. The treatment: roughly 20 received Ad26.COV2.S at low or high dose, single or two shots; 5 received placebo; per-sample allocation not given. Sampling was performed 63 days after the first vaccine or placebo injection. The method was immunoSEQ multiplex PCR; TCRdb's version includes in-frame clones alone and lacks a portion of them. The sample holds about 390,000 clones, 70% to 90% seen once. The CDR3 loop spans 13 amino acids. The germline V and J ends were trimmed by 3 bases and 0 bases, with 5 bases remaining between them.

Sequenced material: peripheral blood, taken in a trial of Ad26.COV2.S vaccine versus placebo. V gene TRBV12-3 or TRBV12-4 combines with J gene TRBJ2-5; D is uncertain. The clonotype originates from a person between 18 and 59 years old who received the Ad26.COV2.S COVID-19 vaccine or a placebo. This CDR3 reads CASSFMYQETQYF. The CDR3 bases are TGTGCCAGCAGTTTCATGTACCAAGAGACCCAGTACTTC.